This TCR beta chain was sequenced in a study of T cell responses to AZD1222 COVID-19 vaccine. Study-wide context: Second doses that came at about 4 or about 12 weeks were put together.

As regards this clone: Its target is unknown.

Study observations and caveats: Among the donors, most were white British and more were female, and clonal diversity was possibly underestimated. Only five to seven AZD1222 recipients tested seropositive at baseline. Repertoires were obtained solely post-peak T cell response.

Germline assignment: CDR1 MGHRA and CDR2 YSYEKL. The V gene lost 0 bases and the J gene lost 6 bases, with 9 bases spanning the gap. The CDR3 has 15 amino acids. Here immunoSEQ multiplex PCR was the method, and the copy in TCRdb shows in-frame clones only, minus some. The sample consists of roughly 140,000 clones, 94% of them appearing once. The TCR originated in an adult in good health. The gene calls are TRBV4-1 and TRBJ1-6; D gene ambiguous. Here the sequenced sample was peripheral blood, taken on day 0 of AZD1222 vaccination. The chain's CDR3 is CASSQEGGRNSPLHF. In nucleotides, the CDR3 is TGCGCCAGCAGCCAAGAAGGCGGACGTAATTCACCCCTCCACTTT.